The clone carrying this T cell receptor beta chain was recorded many times. The antigen remains unidentified. Library construction for TCR beta used iRepertoire HTBI primers and Arm-PCR of CDR3 regions. TCRdb passed the multiplex PCR reads through MiXCR, listing each CDR3 protein once. The repertoire holds some 220,000 distinct CDR3 sequences, approximately 19% seen once, with 12% in the top ten. Germline CDR1 reads ENHRY; CDR2 reads SYGVKD. V lost 11 bases and J 1 base, leaving 21 bases between the germline ends. The CDR3 is 15 amino acids. This sample stems from a study of regulatory T cells in long-lasting Graves disease. Time point in this sample: newly diagnosed GD, antithyroid drugs for less than 3 months. Making the TCR library involved RNA that had been extracted from PBMCs. General study points: Having few samples may have compromised the accuracy.

This sample also belongs to another study, concerning T cells in Graves' hyperthyroidism and ophthalmopathy. That report notes: Expanded thyroid clonotypes (above 0.001) were mostly also found in blood.

The J gene is TRBJ2-7, the V gene TRBV10-3; D ambiguous. Sequences were derived from peripheral blood mononuclear cells (PBMCs), sampled at new diagnosis, from a patient treated with antithyroid drugs. The receptor was isolated from a woman aged 25 to 39 with Graves disease. The CDR3 loop reads CALPIGTRPSYEQYF. The CDR3 bases are TGTGCCCTACCGATCGGAACTCGCCCTTCCTACGAGCAGTACTTC.